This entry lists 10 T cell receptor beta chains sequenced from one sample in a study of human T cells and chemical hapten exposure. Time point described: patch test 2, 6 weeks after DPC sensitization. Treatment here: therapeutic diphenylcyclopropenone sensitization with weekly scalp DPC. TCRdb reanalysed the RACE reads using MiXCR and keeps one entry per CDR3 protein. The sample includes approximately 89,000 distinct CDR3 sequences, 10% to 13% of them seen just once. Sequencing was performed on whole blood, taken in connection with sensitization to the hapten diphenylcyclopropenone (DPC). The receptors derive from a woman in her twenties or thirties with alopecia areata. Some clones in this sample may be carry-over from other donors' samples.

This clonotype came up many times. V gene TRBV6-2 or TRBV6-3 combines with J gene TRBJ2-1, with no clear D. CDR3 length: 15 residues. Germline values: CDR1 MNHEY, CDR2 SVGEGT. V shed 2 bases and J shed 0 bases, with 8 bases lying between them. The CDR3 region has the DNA TGTGCCAGCAGTTACCTTAGGGACTCCTACAATGAGCAGTTCTTC. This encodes CASSYLRDSYNEQFF.

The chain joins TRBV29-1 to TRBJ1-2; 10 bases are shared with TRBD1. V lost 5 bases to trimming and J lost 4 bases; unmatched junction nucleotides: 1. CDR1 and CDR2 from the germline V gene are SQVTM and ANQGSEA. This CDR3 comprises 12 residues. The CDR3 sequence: CSVRTGGYGYTF. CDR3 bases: TGCAGCGTTAGGACAGGGGGCTATGGCTACACCTTC.

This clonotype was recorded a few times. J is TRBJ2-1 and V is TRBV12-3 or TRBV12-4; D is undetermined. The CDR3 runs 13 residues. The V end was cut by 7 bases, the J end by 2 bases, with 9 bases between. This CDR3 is CASKGLTYNEQFF. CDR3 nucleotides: TGTGCCAGCAAAGGCCTTACCTACAATGAGCAGTTCTTC.

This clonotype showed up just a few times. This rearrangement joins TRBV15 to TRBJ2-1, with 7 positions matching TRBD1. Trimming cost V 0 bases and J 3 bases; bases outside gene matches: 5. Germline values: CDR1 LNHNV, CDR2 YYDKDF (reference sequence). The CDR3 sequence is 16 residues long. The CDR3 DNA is TGTGCCACCAGCAGAGATGAAGGACAGGTCTACAATGAGCAGTTCTTC. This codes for CATSRDEGQVYNEQFF. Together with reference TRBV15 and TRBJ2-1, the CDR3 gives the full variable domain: DAMVIQNPRYQVTQFGKPVTLSCSQTLNHNVMYWYQQKSSQAPKLLFHYYDKDFNNEADTPDNFQSRRPNTSFCFLDIRSPGLGDTAMYLCATSRDEGQVYNEQFFGPGTRLTVL.

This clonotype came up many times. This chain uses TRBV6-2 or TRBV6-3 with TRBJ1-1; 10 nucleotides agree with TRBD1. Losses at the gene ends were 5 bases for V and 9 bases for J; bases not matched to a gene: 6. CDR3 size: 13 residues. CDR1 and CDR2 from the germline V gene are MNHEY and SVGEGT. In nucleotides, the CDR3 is TGTGCCAGCAGTCCACCGGGACAGGGGAAAGCTTTCTTT. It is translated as CASSPPGQGKAFF.

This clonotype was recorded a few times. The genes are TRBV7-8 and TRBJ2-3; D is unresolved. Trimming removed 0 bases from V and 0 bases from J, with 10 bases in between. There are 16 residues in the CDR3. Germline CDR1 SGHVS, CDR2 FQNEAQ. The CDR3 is CASSLALGTSTDTQYF. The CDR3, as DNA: TGTGCCAGCAGCTTAGCGTTGGGAACAAGCACAGATACGCAGTATTTT.

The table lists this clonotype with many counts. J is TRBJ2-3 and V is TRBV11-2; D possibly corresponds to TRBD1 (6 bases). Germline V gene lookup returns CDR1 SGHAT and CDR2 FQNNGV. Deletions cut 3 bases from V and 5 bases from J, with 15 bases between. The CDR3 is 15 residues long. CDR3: CASSLTGEKRDTQYF. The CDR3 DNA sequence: TGTGCCAGCAGCTTGACAGGAGAAAAAAGAGATACGCAGTATTTT. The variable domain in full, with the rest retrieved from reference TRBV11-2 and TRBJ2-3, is EAGVAQSPRYKIIEKRQSVAFWCNPISGHATLYWYQQILGQGPKLLIQFQNNGVVDDSQLPKDRFSAERLKGVDSTLKIQPAKLEDSAVYLCASSLTGEKRDTQYFGPGTRLTVL.

The CDR3 loop reads CASSQEQGSNQPQHF. The CDR3 nucleotides read TGCGCCAGCAGCCAAGAACAGGGAAGCAATCAGCCCCAGCATTTT. The rearrangement links TRBV4-1 to TRBJ1-5; D is possibly TRBD1 (6 bases). Per germline, CDR1 MGHRA and CDR2 YSYEKL. V lost 0 bases to trimming and J lost 1 base, with 7 bases between them. The CDR3 covers 15 residues.

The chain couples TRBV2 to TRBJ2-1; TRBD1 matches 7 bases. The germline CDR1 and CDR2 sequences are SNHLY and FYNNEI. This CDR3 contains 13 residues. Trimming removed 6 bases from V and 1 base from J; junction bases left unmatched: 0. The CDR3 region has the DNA TGTGCCAGCAGGGACAGGTCCTACAATGAGCAGTTCTTC. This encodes CASRDRSYNEQFF.

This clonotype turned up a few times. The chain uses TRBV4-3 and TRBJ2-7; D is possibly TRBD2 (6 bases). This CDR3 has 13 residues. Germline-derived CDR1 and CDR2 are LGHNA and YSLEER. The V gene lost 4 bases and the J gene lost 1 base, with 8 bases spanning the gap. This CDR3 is CASSPGLSYEQYF. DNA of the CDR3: TGCGCCAGCAGCCCGGGACTTTCCTACGAGCAGTACTTC.